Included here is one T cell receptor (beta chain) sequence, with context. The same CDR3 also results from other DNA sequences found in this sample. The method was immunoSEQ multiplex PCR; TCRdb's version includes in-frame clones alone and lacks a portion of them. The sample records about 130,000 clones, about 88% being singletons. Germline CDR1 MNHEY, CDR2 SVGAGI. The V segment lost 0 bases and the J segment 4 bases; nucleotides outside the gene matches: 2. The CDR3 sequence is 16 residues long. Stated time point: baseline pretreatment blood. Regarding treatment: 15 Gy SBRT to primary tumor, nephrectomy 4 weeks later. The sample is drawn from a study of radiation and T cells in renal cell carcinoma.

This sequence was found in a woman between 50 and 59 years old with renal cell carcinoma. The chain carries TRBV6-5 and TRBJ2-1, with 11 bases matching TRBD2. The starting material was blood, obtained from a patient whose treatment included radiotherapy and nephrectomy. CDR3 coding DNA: TGTGCCAGCAGTTACTCTAGCGGGGGGGCTTACAATGAGCAGTTCTTC. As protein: CASSYSSGGAYNEQFF.